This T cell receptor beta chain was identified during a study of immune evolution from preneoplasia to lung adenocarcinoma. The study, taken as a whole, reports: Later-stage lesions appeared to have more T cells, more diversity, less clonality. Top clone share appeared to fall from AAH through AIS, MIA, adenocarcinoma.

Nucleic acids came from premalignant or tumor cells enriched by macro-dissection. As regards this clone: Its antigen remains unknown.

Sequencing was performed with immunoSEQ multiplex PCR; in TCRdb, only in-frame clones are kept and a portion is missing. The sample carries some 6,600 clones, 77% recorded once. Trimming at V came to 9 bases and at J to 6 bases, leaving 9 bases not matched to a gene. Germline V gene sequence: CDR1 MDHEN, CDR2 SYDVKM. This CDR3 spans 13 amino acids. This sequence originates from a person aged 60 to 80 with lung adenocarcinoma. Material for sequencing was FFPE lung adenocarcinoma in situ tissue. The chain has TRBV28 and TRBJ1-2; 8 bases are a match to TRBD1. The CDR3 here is CASKQGGPNGYTF. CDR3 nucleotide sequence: TGTGCCAGTAAACAGGGGGGACCGAATGGCTACACCTTC.